This T cell receptor beta chain comes out of a study of T cell changes during pregnancy in multiple sclerosis. The junction had 3 bases not matched to a gene; V was cut back by 1 base and J by 2 bases. CDR3 size: 15 residues. Germline V gene sequence: CDR1 SGHTA, CDR2 FQGNSA. Profiled with immunoSEQ multiplex PCR; TCRdb holds only in-frame clones, not every one. The table records tens of thousands of clones, roughly 93% of them present only once. Sequenced material: CD8+ T cells from peripheral blood mononuclear cells, taken in the second trimester of pregnancy. The source of this sequence is a female donor with multiple sclerosis, enrolled in a pregnancy study. This chain uses TRBV7-2 with TRBJ2-7; 9 bases are shared with TRBD2. This CDR3 reads CASSLGLAGTYEQYF. In DNA, the CDR3 is TGTGCCAGCAGCTTAGGGCTAGCGGGGACCTACGAGCAGTACTTC.